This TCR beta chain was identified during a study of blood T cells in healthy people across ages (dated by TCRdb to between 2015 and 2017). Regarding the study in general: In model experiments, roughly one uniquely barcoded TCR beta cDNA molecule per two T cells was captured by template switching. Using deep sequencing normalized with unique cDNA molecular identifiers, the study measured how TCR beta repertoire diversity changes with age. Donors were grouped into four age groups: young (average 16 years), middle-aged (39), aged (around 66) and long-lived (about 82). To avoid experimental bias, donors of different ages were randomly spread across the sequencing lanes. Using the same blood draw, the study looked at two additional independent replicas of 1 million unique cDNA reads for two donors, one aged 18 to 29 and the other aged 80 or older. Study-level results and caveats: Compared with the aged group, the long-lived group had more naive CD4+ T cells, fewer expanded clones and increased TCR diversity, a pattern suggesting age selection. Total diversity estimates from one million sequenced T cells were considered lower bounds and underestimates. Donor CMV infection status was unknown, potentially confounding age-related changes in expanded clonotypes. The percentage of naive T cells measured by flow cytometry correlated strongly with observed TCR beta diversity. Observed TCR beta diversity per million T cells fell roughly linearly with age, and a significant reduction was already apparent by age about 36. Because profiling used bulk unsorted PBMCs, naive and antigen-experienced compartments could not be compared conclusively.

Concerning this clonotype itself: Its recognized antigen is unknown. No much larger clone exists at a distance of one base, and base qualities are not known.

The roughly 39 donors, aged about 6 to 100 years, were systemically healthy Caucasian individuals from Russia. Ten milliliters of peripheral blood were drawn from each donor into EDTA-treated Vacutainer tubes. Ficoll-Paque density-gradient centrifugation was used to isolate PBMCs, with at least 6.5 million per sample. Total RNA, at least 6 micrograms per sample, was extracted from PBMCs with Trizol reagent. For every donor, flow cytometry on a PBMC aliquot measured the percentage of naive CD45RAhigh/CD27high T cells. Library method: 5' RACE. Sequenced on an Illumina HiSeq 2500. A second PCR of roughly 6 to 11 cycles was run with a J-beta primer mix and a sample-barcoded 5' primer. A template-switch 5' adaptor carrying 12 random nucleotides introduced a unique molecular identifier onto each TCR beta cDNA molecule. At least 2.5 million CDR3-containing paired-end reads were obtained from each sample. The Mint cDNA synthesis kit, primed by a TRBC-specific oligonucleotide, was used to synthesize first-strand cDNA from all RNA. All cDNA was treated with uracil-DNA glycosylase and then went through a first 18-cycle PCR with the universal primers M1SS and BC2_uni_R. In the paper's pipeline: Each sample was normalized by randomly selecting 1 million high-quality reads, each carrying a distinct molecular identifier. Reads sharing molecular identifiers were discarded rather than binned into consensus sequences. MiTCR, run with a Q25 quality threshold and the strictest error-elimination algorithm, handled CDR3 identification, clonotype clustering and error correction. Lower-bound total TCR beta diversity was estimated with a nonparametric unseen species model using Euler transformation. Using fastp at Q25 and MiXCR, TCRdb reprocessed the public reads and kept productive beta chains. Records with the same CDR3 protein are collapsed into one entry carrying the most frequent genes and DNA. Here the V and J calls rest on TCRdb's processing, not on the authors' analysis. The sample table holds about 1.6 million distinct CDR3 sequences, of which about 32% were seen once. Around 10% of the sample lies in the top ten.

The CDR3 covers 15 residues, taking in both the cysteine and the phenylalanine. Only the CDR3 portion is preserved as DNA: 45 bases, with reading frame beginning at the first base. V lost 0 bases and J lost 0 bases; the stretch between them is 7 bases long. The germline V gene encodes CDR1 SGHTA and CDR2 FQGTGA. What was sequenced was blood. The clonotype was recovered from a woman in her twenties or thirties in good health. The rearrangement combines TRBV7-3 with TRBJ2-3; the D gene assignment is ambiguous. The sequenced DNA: TGTGCCAGCAGCTTAACCGTCGCGAGCACAGATACGCAGTATTTT. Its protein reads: CASSLTVASTDTQYF.